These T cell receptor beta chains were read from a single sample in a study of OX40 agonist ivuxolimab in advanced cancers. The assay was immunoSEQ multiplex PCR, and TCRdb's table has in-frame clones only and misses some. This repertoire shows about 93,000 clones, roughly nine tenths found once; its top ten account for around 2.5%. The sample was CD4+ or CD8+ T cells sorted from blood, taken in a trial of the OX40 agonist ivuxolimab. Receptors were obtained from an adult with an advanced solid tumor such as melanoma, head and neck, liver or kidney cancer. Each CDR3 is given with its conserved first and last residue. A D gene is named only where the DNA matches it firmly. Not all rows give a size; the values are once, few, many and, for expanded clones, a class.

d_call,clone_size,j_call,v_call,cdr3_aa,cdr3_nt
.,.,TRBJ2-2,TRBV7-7,CASSPLATGELFF,TGTGCTAGCAGCCCTCTAGCGACCGGGGAGCTGTTTTTT
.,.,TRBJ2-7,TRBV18,CASSPGSNYEQYF,TGTGCCAGCTCACCCGGGTCGAACTACGAGCAGTACTTC
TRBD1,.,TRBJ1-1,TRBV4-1,CASSHADRGTSEAFF,TGCGCCAGCAGCCACGCGGACAGGGGAACTTCTGAAGCTTTCTTT
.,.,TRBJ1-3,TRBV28,CASTPGASGNTIYF,TGTGCCAGCACACCTGGGGCTTCTGGAAACACCATATATTTT
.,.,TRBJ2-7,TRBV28,CASRNPGLIPLSYEQYF,TGTGCCAGCAGAAACCCCGGACTCATACCTCTCTCCTACGAGCAGTACTTC
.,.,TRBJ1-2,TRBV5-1,CASSFRDIYGYTF,TGCGCCAGCAGCTTCCGGGATATCTATGGCTACACCTTC
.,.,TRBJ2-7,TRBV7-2,CASSLRRGPSGQYF,TGTGCCAGCAGCTTACGGCGGGGGCCCTCCGGGCAGTACTTC
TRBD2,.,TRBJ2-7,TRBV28,CASSLGTSYYEQYF,TGTGCCAGCAGTTTAGGGACTAGCTACTACGAGCAGTACTTC
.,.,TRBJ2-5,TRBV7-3,CVSSKGGGTSPGETQYF,TGTGTCAGCAGCAAAGGAGGCGGGACATCTCCGGGGGAGACCCAGTACTTC
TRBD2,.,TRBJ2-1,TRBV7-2,CASSNQVTSGPKQFF,TGTGCCAGCAGCAACCAGGTGACTAGCGGGCCCAAGCAGTTCTTC
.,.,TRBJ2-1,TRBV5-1,CASSYPSIVQFF,TGCGCCAGCAGTTACCCATCAATCGTGCAGTTCTTC
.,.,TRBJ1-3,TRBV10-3,CAISESRGAGNTIYF,TGTGCCATCAGTGAGTCTCGAGGGGCTGGAAACACCATATATTTT
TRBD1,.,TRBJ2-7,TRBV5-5,CASSLTTGHYEQYF,TGTGCCAGCAGCTTAACGACAGGGCACTACGAGCAGTACTTC
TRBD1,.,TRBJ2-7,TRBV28,CASSKPGQGAVGRQYF,TGTGCCAGCTCGAAACCGGGACAGGGGGCGGTAGGAAGGCAGTACTTC
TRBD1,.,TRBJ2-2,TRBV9,CASSASTGAARNTGELFF,TGTGCCAGCAGCGCGTCGACAGGGGCAGCGCGAAACACCGGGGAGCTGTTTTTT
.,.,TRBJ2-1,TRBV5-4,CASSLDWGPNNEQFF,TGTGCCAGCAGCTTGGATTGGGGTCCGAACAATGAGCAGTTCTTC
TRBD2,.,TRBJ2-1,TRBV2,CASSASGSSYNEQFF,TGTGCCAGCAGTGCTAGCGGATCGTCCTACAATGAGCAGTTCTTC
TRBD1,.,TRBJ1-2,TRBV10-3,CATRTGVNYGYTF,TGTGCCACCAGGACAGGGGTCAACTATGGCTACACCTTC
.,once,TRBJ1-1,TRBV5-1,CASSLTLNTEAFF,TGCGCCAGCAGCTTGACATTGAACACTGAAGCTTTCTTT
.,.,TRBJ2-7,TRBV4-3,CASSQDKYSSYEQYF,TGCGCCAGCAGCCAAGATAAATATAGTTCCTACGAGCAGTACTTC
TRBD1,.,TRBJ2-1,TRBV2,CASSETYYRGGFNEQFF,TGTGCCAGCAGCGAAACTTACTACAGGGGTGGATTTAATGAGCAGTTCTTC
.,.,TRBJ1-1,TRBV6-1,CASQRNIPNTEAFF,TGTGCCAGTCAGCGAAACATACCGAACACTGAAGCTTTCTTT
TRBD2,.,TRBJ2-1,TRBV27,CASSLSLAGYNEQFF,TGTGCCAGCAGTTTATCACTAGCGGGATACAATGAGCAGTTCTTC
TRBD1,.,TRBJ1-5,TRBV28,CASSSSRQGGNQPQHF,TGTGCCAGCAGCAGCTCCCGACAGGGGGGCAATCAGCCCCAGCATTTT
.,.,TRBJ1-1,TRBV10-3,CAIRGDKDNQKAFF,TGTGCCATCAGGGGGGACAAAGACAACCAAAAAGCTTTCTTT
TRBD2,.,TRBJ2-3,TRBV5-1,CASSSSREGPVTQYF,TGCGCCAGCAGCTCTTCGCGGGAGGGCCCTGTAACGCAGTATTTT
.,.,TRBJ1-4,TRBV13,CASSLRQVINEKLFF,TGTGCCAGCAGCTTACGTCAGGTGATAAATGAAAAACTGTTTTTT
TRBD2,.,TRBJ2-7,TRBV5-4,CASSPGTRETYEQYF,TGTGCCAGCAGCCCCGGGACTAGGGAGACCTACGAGCAGTACTTC